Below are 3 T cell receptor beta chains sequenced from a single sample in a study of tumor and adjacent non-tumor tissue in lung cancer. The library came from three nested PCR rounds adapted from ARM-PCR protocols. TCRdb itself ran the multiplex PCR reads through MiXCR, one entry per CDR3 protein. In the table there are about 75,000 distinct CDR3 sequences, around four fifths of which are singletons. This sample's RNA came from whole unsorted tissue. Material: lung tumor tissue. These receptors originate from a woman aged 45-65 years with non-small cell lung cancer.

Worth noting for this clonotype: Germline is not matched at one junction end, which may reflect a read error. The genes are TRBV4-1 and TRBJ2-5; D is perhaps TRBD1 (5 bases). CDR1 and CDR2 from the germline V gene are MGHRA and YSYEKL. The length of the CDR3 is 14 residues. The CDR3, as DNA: TGTACCAGCAGTCTACAGGTCCGCCAAGAGATCCAGTACTTC. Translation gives CTSSLQVRQEIQYF.

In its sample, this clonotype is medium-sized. The CDR3 nucleotides are TGTGCCAGCAGCGCCGCCGGGACAGGGGGCTCCTACGAGCAGTACTTC. It codes for CASSAAGTGGSYEQYF. The chain links TRBV11-2 to TRBJ2-7; 11 bases are shared with TRBD1. V was pared by 5 bases and J by 0 bases, with 6 bases of the junction left unmatched. The CDR3 has 16 residues. CDR1 is SGHAT, CDR2 FQNNGV, per germline. Supplemented by reference TRBV11-2 and TRBJ2-7, the full variable domain reads EAGVAQSPRYKIIEKRQSVAFWCNPISGHATLYWYQQILGQGPKLLIQFQNNGVVDDSQLPKDRFSAERLKGVDSTLKIQPAKLEDSAVYLCASSAAGTGGSYEQYFGPGTRLTVT.

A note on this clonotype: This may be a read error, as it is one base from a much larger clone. CDR3 sequence reads: CVSSRDRDDLAF. DNA of the CDR3: TGTGTCAGCAGCCGCGACAGGGATGATCTCGCCTTC. The chain links TRBV7-9 to TRBJ1-2; 7 bases line up with TRBD1. The CDR3 runs 12 residues. Germline loops: CDR1 SEHNR, CDR2 FQNEAQ (reference sequence).